These T cell receptor beta chains were read from a single sample in a study of vaccination and CD4 T cells after COVID-19. TCRdb fed the PCR reads into MiXCR, producing one record per CDR3 protein. Of thousands of distinct CDR3 sequences in the sample, over 35% are singletons; the top ten hold roughly a third. What these receptors recognize is not known. Sequenced: CD4+ T cells from blood, cultured in vitro. The receptors stem from a human donor who had recovered from COVID-19. Each CDR3 is given with its conserved first and last residue. Each record gives: clone size, V gene, J gene, D gene, CDR3 protein, CDR3 DNA. A D gene is named only where the DNA matches it firmly. Only part of the rows carry a size: once, few, many, or a class if the clone is expanded.

.	TRBV6-1	TRBJ1-4	.	CASSPDGWNEKLFF	TGTGCCAGCAGCCCGGACGGATGGAATGAAAAACTGTTTTTT
.	TRBV19	TRBJ1-1	TRBD1	CASSILRGGTEAFF	TGTGCCAGTAGTATACTCAGGGGGGGCACTGAAGCTTTCTTT
.	TRBV6-1	TRBJ1-5	.	CASKNPAGTNQPQHF	TGTGCCAGCAAGAATCCAGCGGGTACGAATCAGCCCCAGCATTTT
.	TRBV6-4	TRBJ2-7	.	CASSDSRTGTRHSYEQYF	TGTGCCAGCAGTGACTCACGTACCGGGACACGACACTCCTACGAGCAGTACTTC
.	TRBV7-3	TRBJ1-6	.	CASSLGAGSPLHF	TGTGCCAGCAGCTTGGGGGCGGGTTCACCCCTCCACTTT
.	TRBV7-3	TRBJ2-7	.	CASSLGGTGEQYF	TGTGCCAGCAGCTTGGGCGGGACTGGCGAGCAGTACTTC
.	TRBV6-1	TRBJ1-2	TRBD1	CASIGQGVFGYTF	TGTGCCAGCATTGGACAGGGGGTATTTGGCTACACCTTC
.	TRBV18	TRBJ2-2	TRBD2	CASSPGLVTGELFF	TGTGCCAGCTCACCGGGACTAGTTACCGGGGAGCTGTTTTTT
.	TRBV6-5	TRBJ1-1	.	CASSYSLFRGTNTEAFF	TGTGCCAGCAGTTACTCGCTTTTCCGGGGGACGAACACTGAAGCTTTCTTT
.	TRBV5-8	TRBJ1-2	.	CASSYDTNYGYTF	TGTGCCAGCAGCTACGATACTAACTATGGCTACACCTTC
few	TRBV15	TRBJ2-1	.	CATSRVNRDNEQFF	TGTGCCACCAGCAGAGTAAACAGGGACAATGAGCAGTTCTTC
few	TRBV24-1	TRBJ2-2	.	CATSDPGLDTGELFF	TGTGCCACCAGTGATCCGGGACTCGACACCGGGGAGCTGTTTTTT
few	TRBV7-9	TRBJ2-5	TRBD2	CASSRRTSGGAVETQYF	TGTGCCAGCAGTCGCCGGACTAGCGGGGGGGCCGTGGAGACCCAGTACTTC
.	TRBV7-6	TRBJ2-5	TRBD1	CASSLVWARGQETQYF	TGTGCCAGCAGCTTAGTGTGGGCCAGGGGGCAAGAGACCCAGTACTTC
.	TRBV20-1	TRBJ2-1	.	CSARDLLEGEYNEQFF	TGCAGTGCTAGAGATCTGTTGGAGGGAGAGTACAATGAGCAGTTCTTC
few	TRBV6-1	TRBJ2-1	.	CASSERSRGGEQFF	TGTGCCAGCAGTGAAAGGTCCAGGGGTGGTGAGCAGTTCTTC
.	TRBV2	TRBJ2-1	.	CASIGMGPYNEQFF	TGTGCCAGCATCGGAATGGGCCCCTACAATGAGCAGTTCTTC
.	TRBV6-2/TRBV6-3	TRBJ1-5	.	CASSYTSWNQPQHF	TGTGCCAGCAGTTACACCTCTTGGAATCAGCCCCAGCATTTT
few	TRBV20-1	TRBJ2-3	.	CSESSVYDTQYF	TGCAGTGAGTCTAGCGTATACGATACGCAGTATTTT
few	TRBV10-3	TRBJ1-2	TRBD1	CATRQGTNYGYTF	TGTGCCACCAGACAGGGGACTAACTATGGCTACACCTTC
medium-sized	TRBV20-1	TRBJ1-2	TRBD1	CSARDRQGAVGYTF	TGCAGTGCTAGAGACCGACAGGGGGCCGTGGGCTACACCTTC